Given below is one T cell receptor (beta chain) in context. CDR3 length: 13 amino acids. Trimming shortened V by 4 bases and J by 6 bases, and 14 bases separated the two germline ends. CDR1 is SQVTM and CDR2 is ANQGSEA in the germline V gene. This specimen comes from a study of blood T cell repertoires in COVID-19. On the study more broadly: Samples taken during acute and convalescent COVID-19 were collected in the United States, Italy and Spain.

Here immunoSEQ multiplex PCR was the method, and the copy in TCRdb shows in-frame clones only, minus some. The sample consists of about 86,000 clones, around 82% of them appearing once. What was sequenced was peripheral blood. The chain combines TRBV29-1 with TRBJ2-3; D call uncertain. The TCR comes from a woman over 75 with acute or convalescent COVID-19. The CDR3 DNA follows: TGCAGCGTTGTACACCCCGGAGCGGATACGCAGTATTTT. It translates to CSVVHPGADTQYF.